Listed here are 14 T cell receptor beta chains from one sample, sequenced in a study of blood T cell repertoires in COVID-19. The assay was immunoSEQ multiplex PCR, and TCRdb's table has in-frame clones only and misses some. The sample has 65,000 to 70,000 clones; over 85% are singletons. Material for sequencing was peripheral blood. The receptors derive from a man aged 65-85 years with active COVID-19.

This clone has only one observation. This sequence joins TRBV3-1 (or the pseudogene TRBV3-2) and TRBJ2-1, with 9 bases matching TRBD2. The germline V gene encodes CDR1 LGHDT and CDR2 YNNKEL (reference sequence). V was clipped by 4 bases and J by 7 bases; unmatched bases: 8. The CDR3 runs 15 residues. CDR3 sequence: CASSLGRGGLNEQFF. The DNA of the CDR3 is TGTGCCAGCAGCCTCGGGCGGGGGGGCTTAAATGAGCAGTTCTTC.

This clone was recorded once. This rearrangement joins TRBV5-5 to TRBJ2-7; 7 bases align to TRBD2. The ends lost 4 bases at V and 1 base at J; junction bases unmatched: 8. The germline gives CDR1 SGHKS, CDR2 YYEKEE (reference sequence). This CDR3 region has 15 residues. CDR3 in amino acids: CASSSPSGASYEQYF. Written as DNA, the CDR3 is TGTGCCAGCAGCAGTCCGAGCGGGGCTTCCTACGAGCAGTACTTC.

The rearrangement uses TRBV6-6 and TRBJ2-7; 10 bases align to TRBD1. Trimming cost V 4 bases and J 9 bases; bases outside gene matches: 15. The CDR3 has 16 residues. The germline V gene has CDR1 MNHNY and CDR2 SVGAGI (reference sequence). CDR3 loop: CASSSLPDRGRLGQYV. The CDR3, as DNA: TGTGCCAGCAGTTCATTACCCGACAGGGGGCGGTTAGGGCAGTACGTC.

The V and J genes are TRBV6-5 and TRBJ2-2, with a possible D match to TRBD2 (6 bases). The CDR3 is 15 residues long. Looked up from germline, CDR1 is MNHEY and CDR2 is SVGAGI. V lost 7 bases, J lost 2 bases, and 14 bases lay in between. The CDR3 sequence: CASIRGSGNTGELFF. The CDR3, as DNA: TGTGCCAGCATAAGGGGTAGCGGCAACACCGGGGAGCTGTTTTTT.

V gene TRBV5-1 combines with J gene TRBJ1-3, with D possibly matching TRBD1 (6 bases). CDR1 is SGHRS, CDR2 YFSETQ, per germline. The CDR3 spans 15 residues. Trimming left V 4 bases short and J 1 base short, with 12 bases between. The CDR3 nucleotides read TGCGCCAGCAGCGGCAGAACAGGGTCTGGAAACACCATATATTTT. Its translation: CASSGRTGSGNTIYF.

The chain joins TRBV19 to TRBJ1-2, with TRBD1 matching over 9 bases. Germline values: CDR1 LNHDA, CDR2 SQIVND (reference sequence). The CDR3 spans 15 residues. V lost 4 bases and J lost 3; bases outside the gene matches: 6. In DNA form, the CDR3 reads TGTGCCAGTAGTAAATGGGACAGGGAGGACTATGGCTACACCTTC. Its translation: CASSKWDREDYGYTF.

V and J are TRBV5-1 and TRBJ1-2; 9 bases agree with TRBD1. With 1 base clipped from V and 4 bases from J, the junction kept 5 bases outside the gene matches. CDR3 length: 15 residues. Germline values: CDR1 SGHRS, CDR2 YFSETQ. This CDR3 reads CASSLLQGAIYGYTF. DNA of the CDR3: TGCGCCAGCAGCTTGTTACAGGGGGCTATCTATGGCTACACCTTC.

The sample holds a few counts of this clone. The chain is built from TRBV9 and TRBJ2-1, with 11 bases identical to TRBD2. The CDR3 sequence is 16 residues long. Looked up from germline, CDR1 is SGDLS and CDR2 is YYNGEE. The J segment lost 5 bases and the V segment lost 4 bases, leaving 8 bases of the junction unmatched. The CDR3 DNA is TGTGCCAGCAGCTCCAGACTAGCGGGGATGAACAATGAGCAGTTCTTC. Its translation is CASSSRLAGMNNEQFF.

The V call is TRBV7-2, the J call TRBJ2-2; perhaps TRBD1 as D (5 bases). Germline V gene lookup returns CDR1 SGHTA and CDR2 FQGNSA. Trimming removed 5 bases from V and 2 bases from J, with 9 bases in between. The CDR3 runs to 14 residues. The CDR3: CASSPDRNTGELFF. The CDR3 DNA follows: TGTGCCAGCAGCCCTGACAGAAACACCGGGGAGCTGTTTTTT.

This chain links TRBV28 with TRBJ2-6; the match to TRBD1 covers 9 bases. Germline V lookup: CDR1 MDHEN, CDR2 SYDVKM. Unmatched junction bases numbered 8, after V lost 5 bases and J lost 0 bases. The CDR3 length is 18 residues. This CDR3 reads CASSRLGQGNSGANVLTF. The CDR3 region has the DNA TGTGCCAGCAGTCGGCTGGGACAGGGAAACTCTGGGGCCAACGTCCTGACTTTC.

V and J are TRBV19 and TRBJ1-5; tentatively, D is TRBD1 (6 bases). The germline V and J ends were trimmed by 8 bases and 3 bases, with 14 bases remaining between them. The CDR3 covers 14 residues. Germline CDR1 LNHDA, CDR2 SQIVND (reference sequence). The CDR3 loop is CASSKGGPNQPQHF. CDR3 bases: TGTGCCAGTTCTAAAGGGGGACCCAATCAGCCCCAGCATTTT.

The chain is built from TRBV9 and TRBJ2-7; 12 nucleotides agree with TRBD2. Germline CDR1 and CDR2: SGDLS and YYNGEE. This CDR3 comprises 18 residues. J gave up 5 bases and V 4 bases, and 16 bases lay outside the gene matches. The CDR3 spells CASSPTPTSGGAANEQYV. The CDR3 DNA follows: TGTGCCAGCAGCCCGACGCCGACTAGCGGGGGAGCCGCCAACGAGCAGTACGTC.

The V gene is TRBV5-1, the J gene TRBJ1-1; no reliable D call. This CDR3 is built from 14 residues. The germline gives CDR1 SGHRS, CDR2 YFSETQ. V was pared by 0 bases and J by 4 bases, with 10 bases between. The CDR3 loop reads CASSLGQRSTEAFF. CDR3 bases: TGCGCCAGCAGCTTGGGGCAGAGGAGCACTGAAGCTTTCTTT.

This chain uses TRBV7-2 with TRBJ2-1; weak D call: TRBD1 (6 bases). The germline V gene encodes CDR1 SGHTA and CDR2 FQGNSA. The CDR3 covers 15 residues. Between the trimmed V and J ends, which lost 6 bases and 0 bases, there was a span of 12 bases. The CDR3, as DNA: TGTGCCAGCAGTTCCGACAGGTACTCCTACAATGAGCAGTTCTTC. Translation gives CASSSDRYSYNEQFF.